The next 24 T cell receptor beta chains were all read from a single sample in a study of CD8 T cells in Susac syndrome. RNA was extracted with the RNeasy kit, and a quantity of about 0.45 to 1 ug was reverse transcribed using random hexamers. One entry per CDR3 protein results from TCRdb running MiXCR on the immunoSEQ multiplex PCR reads. The sample contains 69,000 or so distinct CDR3 sequences, approximately 95% of which appear only once. The source material was CD8+ T cells from PBMCs. These receptors all come from a human donor in good health.

This clonotype was recorded only once. The CDR3 loop is CASSQDLGQGYEQYF. CDR3 nucleotides: TGCGCCAGCAGCCAAGATTTGGGACAGGGCTACGAGCAGTACTTC. The chain employs TRBV4-1 and TRBJ2-7; 9 bases match TRBD1. V lost 0 bases, J lost 3 bases, and 3 bases stayed unmatched. CDR3 size: 15 residues. Germline V gene lookup returns CDR1 MGHRA and CDR2 YSYEKL.

V is TRBV19 and J is TRBJ2-7; no clear D gene. V was pared by 3 bases and J by 3 bases, with 9 bases between. Germline loops: CDR1 LNHDA, CDR2 SQIVND (reference sequence). The CDR3 is made up of 13 amino acids. The CDR3 sequence: CASSIEVGYEQYV. The DNA of the CDR3 is TGTGCCAGTAGTATTGAGGTCGGCTACGAGCAGTACGTC.

The V gene is TRBV10-3, the J gene TRBJ2-3; 7 nucleotides line up with TRBD2. CDR1 is ENHRY and CDR2 is SYGVKD in the germline V gene. This CDR3 region has 14 residues. Losses at the gene ends were 4 bases for V and 6 bases for J; bases not matched to a gene: 7. The CDR3 bases are TGTGCCATCAGTGGCCGACTAGCTTCGGATACGCAGTATTTT. This codes for CAISGRLASDTQYF.

The chain has TRBV27 and TRBJ1-2, with a weak D call TRBD1 (5 bases). The V gene lost 2 bases and the J gene lost 6 bases, with 13 bases spanning the gap. Germline values: CDR1 MNHEY, CDR2 SMNVEV (reference sequence). The CDR3 sequence is 14 residues long. CDR3 DNA: TGTGCCAGCAGTTTACGGGGAGGGGATCATGGCTACACCTTC. Its translation: CASSLRGGDHGYTF.

The V and J genes are TRBV4-1 and TRBJ2-5, with 7 bases lining up with TRBD2. Per germline, CDR1 MGHRA and CDR2 YSYEKL. Germline trimming cut 4 bases from V and 5 bases from J; bases unmatched to any gene: 19. CDR3 length: 18 amino acids. The CDR3 sequence: CASSPPTPAAGRQETQYF. CDR3 nucleotide sequence: TGCGCCAGCAGCCCCCCGACCCCTGCAGCGGGGAGGCAGGAGACCCAGTACTTC.

This chain links TRBV19 with TRBJ1-2; 11 nucleotides line up with TRBD1. The CDR3 consists of 13 residues. After removal of 5 bases from V and 6 bases from J, the junction contained 2 bases not matched to a gene. Germline V gene data show CDR1 as LNHDA and CDR2 as SQIVND (reference sequence). CDR3 sequence reads: CASSLGQGDGYTF. CDR3 bases: TGTGCCAGTAGTTTGGGACAGGGGGATGGCTACACCTTC.

The CDR3 sequence: CASSSLSDIQYF. The CDR3, as DNA: TGTGCCAGCAGCTCCCTTAGCGACATTCAGTACTTC. The rearrangement links TRBV7-9 to TRBJ2-4, with TRBD2 as a possible D gene (5 bases). The germline V gene encodes CDR1 SEHNR and CDR2 FQNEAQ (reference sequence). This CDR3 comprises 12 residues. V was shortened by 4 bases and J by 8 bases, with 9 bases between the two germline ends.

The rearrangement links TRBV4-1 to TRBJ2-7; D is undetermined. Between the trimmed V and J ends, which lost 4 bases and 3 bases, there was a span of 7 bases. The V gene's germline CDR1 is MGHRA and CDR2 YSYEKL. CDR3 size: 12 residues. The CDR3 sequence: CASSPDHYEQYF. CDR3 bases: TGCGCCAGCAGCCCCGACCACTACGAGCAGTACTTC.

The J gene is TRBJ2-3, the V gene TRBV29-1; 7 positions agree with TRBD2. V was clipped by 4 bases and J by 4 bases; unmatched bases: 11. CDR1 is SQVTM and CDR2 is ANQGSEA in the germline V gene. The CDR3 has 15 amino acids. CDR3 sequence (DNA): TGCAGCGTTGTGCCCCCAGCGGGGTTCCCAGATACGCAGTATTTT. It yields the protein CSVVPPAGFPDTQYF.

The genes are TRBV29-1 and TRBJ2-5; 7 nucleotides agree with TRBD2. V was pared by 6 bases and J by 5 bases, with 12 bases of the junction left unmatched. The CDR3 runs to 14 residues. Germline V gene data show CDR1 as SQVTM and CDR2 as ANQGSEA. The CDR3 region has the DNA TGCAGCGTATACCGGACTAGTCCGGGGGAGACCCAGTACTTC. Translating gives CSVYRTSPGETQYF.

Points on this clonotype: One end of the junction is discordant with germline, which a read error may explain. The chain couples TRBV5-8 to TRBJ2-6; D is tentatively TRBD1 or TRBD2 (5 bases each). Germline loops: CDR1 SGHTS, CDR2 YDEGEE. The CDR3 is 17 amino acids. The CDR3 loop reads CASTTGEDFSGANVLIF. DNA of the CDR3: TGTGCCAGCACCACTGGCGAGGACTTCTCTGGGGCCAACGTCCTGATTTTC. The entire variable domain, with the rest obtained from reference TRBV5-8 and TRBJ2-6, is as follows: EAGVTQSPTHLIKTRGQQATLRCSPISGHTSVYWYQQALGLGLQFLLWYDEGEERNRGNFPPRFSGRQFPNYSSELNVNALELEDSALYLCASTTGEDFSGANVLIFGAGSRLTVL.

The rearrangement links TRBV11-2 to TRBJ1-1; D is unclear. V gave up 3 bases and J gave up 0 bases, with 17 bases separating them. Per the germline V gene, CDR1 is SGHAT and CDR2 is FQNNGV. The CDR3 loop spans 17 amino acids. The CDR3 nucleotides read TGTGCCAGCAGCTTCGTGAGAGGGAACAGATTGAACACTGAAGCTTTCTTT. Translated, it gives CASSFVRGNRLNTEAFF. The variable domain in full, completed from reference TRBV11-2 and TRBJ1-1, reads EAGVAQSPRYKIIEKRQSVAFWCNPISGHATLYWYQQILGQGPKLLIQFQNNGVVDDSQLPKDRFSAERLKGVDSTLKIQPAKLEDSAVYLCASSFVRGNRLNTEAFFGQGTRLTVV.

This clonotype was recorded only once. The genes are TRBV20-1 and TRBJ2-5, with 10 bases matching TRBD2. Germline V CDR1 and CDR2: DFQATT, SNEGSKA (reference sequence). The CDR3 has 15 amino acids. Trimming cost V 2 bases and J 3 bases; bases outside gene matches: 6. The CDR3 reads CSARSLAGVEETQYF. Written as DNA, the CDR3 is TGCAGTGCTAGATCTCTAGCGGGGGTGGAAGAGACCCAGTACTTC.

This sequence joins TRBV9 and TRBJ2-3; D possibly uses TRBD1 or TRBD2 (6 bases each). Trimming pared 4 bases from V and 5 bases from J, leaving 11 bases between. Germline loops: CDR1 SGDLS, CDR2 YYNGEE. The CDR3 sequence is 13 residues long. CDR3 protein: CASSRGGKDTQYF. The CDR3, as DNA: TGTGCCAGCAGCCGAGGGGGGAAAGATACGCAGTATTTT. The entire variable domain, with the rest obtained from reference TRBV9 and TRBJ2-3, is as follows: DSGVTQTPKHLITATGQRVTLRCSPRSGDLSVYWYQQSLDQGLQFLIQYYNGEERAKGNILERFSAQQFPDLHSELNLSSLELGDSALYFCASSRGGKDTQYFGPGTRLTVL.

The chain couples TRBV7-9 to TRBJ1-4; D gene ambiguous. Trimming removed 5 bases from V and 8 bases from J, with 18 bases in between. The length of the CDR3 is 15 residues. The V gene's germline CDR1 is SEHNR and CDR2 FQNEAQ (reference sequence). The CDR3, as DNA: TGTGCCAGCAGCCCGGGCGGTCTGGAGGACGAAAAACTGTTTTTT. Its translation is CASSPGGLEDEKLFF.

The chain is built from TRBV4-3 and TRBJ2-2; D tentatively reads TRBD1 or TRBD2 (5 bases each). This CDR3 is 15 amino acids long. The germline V gene encodes CDR1 LGHNA and CDR2 YSLEER. With 8 bases removed from V and 4 bases from J, the gap between germline ends came to 17 bases. CDR3 coding DNA: TGCGCCAGCGGTCCCGGGACCGTGGGCACCGGGGAGCTGTTTTTT. Amino acids: CASGPGTVGTGELFF.

The gene calls are TRBV12-5 and TRBJ1-1; the D is unclear. The CDR3 runs 15 residues. CDR1 and CDR2 (germline): LGHNT, FRNRAP. Trimming took off 5 bases at V and 3 bases at J, with 16 bases between the two ends. In nucleotides, the CDR3 is TGTGCTAGTGGTACTTCTGGGTTGGGTGACACTGAAGCTTTCTTT. Residues: CASGTSGLGDTEAFF. The complete variable domain, with remaining parts taken from reference TRBV12-5 and TRBJ1-1, reads DARVTQTPRHKVTEMGQEVTMRCQPILGHNTVFWYRQTMMQGLELLAYFRNRAPLDDSGMPKDRFSAEMPDATLATLKIQPSEPRDSAVYFCASGTSGLGDTEAFFGQGTRLTVV.

The chain couples TRBV10-3 to TRBJ2-1; a weak D match, TRBD2 (7 bases). Germline CDR1 ENHRY, CDR2 SYGVKD. Trimming left V 0 bases short and J 10 bases short, with 13 bases between. The CDR3 has 14 amino acids. The CDR3 protein is CAISESGGGQEQFF. In DNA form, the CDR3 reads TGTGCCATCAGTGAGTCGGGAGGGGGACAAGAGCAGTTCTTC.

The sample holds a few counts of this clonotype. CDR3 amino acids: CASSLGGYYEQYF. The CDR3 region has the DNA TGTGCCAGCAGCTTGGGCGGGTACTACGAGCAGTACTTC. V usage is TRBV7-9 and J usage is TRBJ2-7, with a possible D match to TRBD2 (5 bases). The CDR3 is 13 residues long. The V and J ends lost 3 bases and 3 bases respectively, with 9 bases between them. Germline CDR1 reads SEHNR; CDR2 reads FQNEAQ (reference sequence).

V and J are TRBV4-1 and TRBJ2-7; TRBD2 is a possible D gene (6 bases). CDR1 and CDR2 (germline): MGHRA, YSYEKL. This CDR3 comprises 16 residues. The V end was cut by 1 base, the J end by 0 bases, with 13 bases between. CDR3 DNA sequence: TGCGCCAGCAGCCAAGTCGGGACTGCTAGCTCCTACGAGCAGTACTTC. It encodes CASSQVGTASSYEQYF.

The chain uses TRBV7-9 and TRBJ2-1; the match to TRBD1 covers 7 bases. Germline V gene sequence: CDR1 SEHNR, CDR2 FQNEAQ (reference sequence). The CDR3 contains 15 residues. After removal of 8 bases from V and 10 bases from J, the junction contained 17 bases not matched to a gene. The DNA of the CDR3 is TGTGCCAGCCTCCCACCGGGCAGGGGGTCCACCGAGCAGTTCTTC. Its translation is CASLPPGRGSTEQFF. The complete variable domain, with remaining parts taken from reference TRBV7-9 and TRBJ2-1, reads DTGVSQNPRHKITKRGQNVTFRCDPISEHNRLYWYRQTLGQGPEFLTYFQNEAQLEKSRLLSDRFSAERPKGSFSTLEIQRTEQGDSAMYLCASLPPGRGSTEQFFGPGTRLTVL.

The chain joins TRBV6-5 to TRBJ2-2, with TRBD1 identical over 8 bases. With 1 base clipped from V and 4 bases from J, the junction kept 14 bases outside the gene matches. CDR3 length: 19 amino acids. Germline assignment: CDR1 MNHEY and CDR2 SVGAGI. The CDR3 coding sequence is TGTGCCAGCAGTTACTACTACCACGGACAGGGATTGAGCACCGGGGAGCTGTTTTTT. Its translation: CASSYYYHGQGLSTGELFF.

The CDR3 is CASSVGRANQPQHF. The CDR3, as DNA: TGTGCCAGCAGCGTAGGCAGGGCCAATCAGCCCCAGCATTTT. The V and J genes are TRBV9 and TRBJ1-5; a weak D match, TRBD1 (5 bases). This CDR3 region has 14 residues. CDR1 is SGDLS, CDR2 YYNGEE, per germline. Trimming shortened V by 0 bases and J by 3 bases, and 7 bases separated the two germline ends.

The chain joins TRBV5-1 to TRBJ2-3; a weak D match, TRBD2 (6 bases). Germline lookup yields CDR1 SGHRS and CDR2 YFSETQ. V lost 2 bases to trimming and J lost 0 bases, with 16 bases between them. CDR3 length: 17 residues. The CDR3 loop reads CASSFSGLKSSTDTQYF. In DNA form, the CDR3 reads TGCGCCAGCAGCTTCTCAGGACTAAAGTCTAGCACAGATACGCAGTATTTT.